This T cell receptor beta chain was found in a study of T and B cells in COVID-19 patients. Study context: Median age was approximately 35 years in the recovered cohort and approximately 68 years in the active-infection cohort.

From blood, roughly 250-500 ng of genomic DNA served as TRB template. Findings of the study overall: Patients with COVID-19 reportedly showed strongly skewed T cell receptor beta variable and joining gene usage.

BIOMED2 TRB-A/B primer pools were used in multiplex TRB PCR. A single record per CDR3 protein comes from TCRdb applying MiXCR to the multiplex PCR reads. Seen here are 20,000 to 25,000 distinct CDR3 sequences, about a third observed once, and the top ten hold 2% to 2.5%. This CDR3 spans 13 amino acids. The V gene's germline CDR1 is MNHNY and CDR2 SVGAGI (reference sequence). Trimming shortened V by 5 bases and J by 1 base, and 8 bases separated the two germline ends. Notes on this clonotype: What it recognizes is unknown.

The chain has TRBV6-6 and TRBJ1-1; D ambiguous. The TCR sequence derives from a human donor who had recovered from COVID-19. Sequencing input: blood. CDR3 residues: CASSPSGNTEAFF. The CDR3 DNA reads TGTGCCAGCAGTCCTTCGGGGAACACTGAAGCTTTCTTT.